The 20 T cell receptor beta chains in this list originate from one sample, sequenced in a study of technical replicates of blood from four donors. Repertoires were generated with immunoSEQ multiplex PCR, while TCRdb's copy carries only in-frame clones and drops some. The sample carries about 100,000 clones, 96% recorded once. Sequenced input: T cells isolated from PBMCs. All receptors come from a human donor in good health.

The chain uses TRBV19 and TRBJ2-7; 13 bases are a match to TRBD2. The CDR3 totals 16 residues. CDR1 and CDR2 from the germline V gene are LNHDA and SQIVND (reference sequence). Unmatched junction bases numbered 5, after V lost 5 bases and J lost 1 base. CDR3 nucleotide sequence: TGTGCCAGTAGTGTAAAACTAGCGGGGGGGTCCTACGAGCAGTACTTC. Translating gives CASSVKLAGGSYEQYF.

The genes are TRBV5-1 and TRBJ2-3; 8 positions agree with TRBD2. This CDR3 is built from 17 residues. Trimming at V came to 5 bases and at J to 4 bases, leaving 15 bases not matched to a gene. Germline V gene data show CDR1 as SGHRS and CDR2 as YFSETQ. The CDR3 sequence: CASSFGLALGSADTQYF. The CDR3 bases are TGCGCCAGCAGTTTTGGACTAGCCCTGGGGTCAGCAGATACGCAGTATTTT.

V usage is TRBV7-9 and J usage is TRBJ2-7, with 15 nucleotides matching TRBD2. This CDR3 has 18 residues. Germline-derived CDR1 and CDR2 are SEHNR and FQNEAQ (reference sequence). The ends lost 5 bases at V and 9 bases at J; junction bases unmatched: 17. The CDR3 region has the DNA TGTGCCAGCAGCGAGCTTATCGTACGGACTAGCGGGAGGGAAGGGCAGTACTTC. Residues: CASSELIVRTSGREGQYF.

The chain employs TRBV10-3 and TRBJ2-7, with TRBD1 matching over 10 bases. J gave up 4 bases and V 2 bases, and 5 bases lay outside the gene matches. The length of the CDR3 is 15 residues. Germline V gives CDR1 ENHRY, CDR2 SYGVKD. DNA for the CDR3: TGTGCCATCAGTGAGGGGGACAGGGGATCATACGAGCAGTACTTC. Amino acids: CAISEGDRGSYEQYF.

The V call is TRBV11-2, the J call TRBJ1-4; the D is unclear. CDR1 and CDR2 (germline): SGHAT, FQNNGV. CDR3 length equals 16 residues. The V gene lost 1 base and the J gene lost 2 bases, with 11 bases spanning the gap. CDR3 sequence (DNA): TGTGCCAGCAGCTTAGCGAGGAGGGCGACTAATGAAAAACTGTTTTTT. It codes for CASSLARRATNEKLFF.

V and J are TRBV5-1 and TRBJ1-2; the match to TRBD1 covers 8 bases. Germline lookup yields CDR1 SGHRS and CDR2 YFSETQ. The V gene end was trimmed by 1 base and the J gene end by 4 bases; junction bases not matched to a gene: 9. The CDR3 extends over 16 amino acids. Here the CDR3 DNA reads TGCGCCAGCAGCTTGAGGGACAGGAACGGAGTCTATGGCTACACCTTC. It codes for CASSLRDRNGVYGYTF.

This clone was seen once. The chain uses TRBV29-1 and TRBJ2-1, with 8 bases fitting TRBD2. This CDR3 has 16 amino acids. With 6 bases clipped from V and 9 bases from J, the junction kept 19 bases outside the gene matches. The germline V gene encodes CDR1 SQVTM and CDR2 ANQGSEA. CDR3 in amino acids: CSVQRSLTGGSGEQFF. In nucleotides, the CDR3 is TGCAGCGTCCAGAGAAGTCTGACGGGAGGGTCTGGTGAGCAGTTCTTC.

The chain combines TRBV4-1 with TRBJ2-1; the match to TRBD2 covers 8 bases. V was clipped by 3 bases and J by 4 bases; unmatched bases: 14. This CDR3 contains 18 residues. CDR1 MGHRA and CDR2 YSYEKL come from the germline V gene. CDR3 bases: TGCGCCAGCAGCCAGAGCGGACTAGCCTACACAACATACAATGAGCAGTTCTTC. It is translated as CASSQSGLAYTTYNEQFF.

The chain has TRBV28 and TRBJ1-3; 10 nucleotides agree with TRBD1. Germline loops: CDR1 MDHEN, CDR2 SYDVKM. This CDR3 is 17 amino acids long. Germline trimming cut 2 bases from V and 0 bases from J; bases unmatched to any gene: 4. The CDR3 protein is CASSLDRGPRSGNTIYF. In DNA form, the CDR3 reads TGTGCCAGCAGTTTAGACAGGGGGCCCCGCTCTGGAAACACCATATATTTT.

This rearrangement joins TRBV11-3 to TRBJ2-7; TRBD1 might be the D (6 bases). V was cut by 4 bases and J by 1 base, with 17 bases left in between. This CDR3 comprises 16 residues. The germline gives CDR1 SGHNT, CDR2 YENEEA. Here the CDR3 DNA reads TGTGCCAGCAGCTCCACCCTACAGGGACGGTCCTACGAGCAGTACTTC. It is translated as CASSSTLQGRSYEQYF.

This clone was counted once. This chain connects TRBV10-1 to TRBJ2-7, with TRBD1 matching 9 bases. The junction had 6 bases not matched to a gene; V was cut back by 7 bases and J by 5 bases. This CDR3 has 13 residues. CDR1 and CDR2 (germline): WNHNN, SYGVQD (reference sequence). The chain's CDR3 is CASMSGTGNEQYF. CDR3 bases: TGCGCCAGCATGAGTGGGACAGGGAACGAGCAGTACTTC.

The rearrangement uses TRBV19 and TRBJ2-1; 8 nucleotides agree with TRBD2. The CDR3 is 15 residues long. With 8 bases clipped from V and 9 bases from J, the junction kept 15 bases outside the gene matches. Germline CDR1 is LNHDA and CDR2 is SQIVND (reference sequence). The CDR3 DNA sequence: TGTGCCAGTGGGGACCCCGGGACTAGAAAAGGTGAGCAGTTCTTC. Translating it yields CASGDPGTRKGEQFF.

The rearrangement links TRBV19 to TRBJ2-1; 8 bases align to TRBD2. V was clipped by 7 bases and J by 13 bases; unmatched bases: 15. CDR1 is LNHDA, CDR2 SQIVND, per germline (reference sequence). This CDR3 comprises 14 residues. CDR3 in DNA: TGTGCCAGTAAGGAAGGACAAGCGGGGGCCCCTCAGTTCTTC. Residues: CASKEGQAGAPQFF.

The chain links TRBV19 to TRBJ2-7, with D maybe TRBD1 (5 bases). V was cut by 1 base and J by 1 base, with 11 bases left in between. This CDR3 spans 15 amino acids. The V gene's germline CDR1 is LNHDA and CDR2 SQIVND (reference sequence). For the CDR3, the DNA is TGTGCCAGTAGTATAGGGAAGGGGTGGTCCTACGAGCAGTACTTC. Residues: CASSIGKGWSYEQYF.

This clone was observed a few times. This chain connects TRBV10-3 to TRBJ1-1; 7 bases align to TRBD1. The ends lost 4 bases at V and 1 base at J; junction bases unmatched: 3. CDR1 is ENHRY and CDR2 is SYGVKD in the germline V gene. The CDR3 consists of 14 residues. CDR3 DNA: TGTGCCATCAGTGGGTACAGGGGGAACACTGAAGCTTTCTTT. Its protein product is CAISGYRGNTEAFF.

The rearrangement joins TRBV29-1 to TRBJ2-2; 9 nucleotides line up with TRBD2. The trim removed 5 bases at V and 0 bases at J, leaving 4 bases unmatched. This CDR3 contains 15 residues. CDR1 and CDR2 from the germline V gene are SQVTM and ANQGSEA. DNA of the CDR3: TGCAGCGTTATTCTAGCGGGAACGAACACCGGGGAGCTGTTTTTT. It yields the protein CSVILAGTNTGELFF.

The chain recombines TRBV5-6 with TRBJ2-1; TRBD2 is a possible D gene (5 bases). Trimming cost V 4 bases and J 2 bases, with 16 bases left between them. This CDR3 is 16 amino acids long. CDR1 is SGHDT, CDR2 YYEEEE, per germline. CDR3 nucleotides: TGTGCCAGCAGCGAATTTCGCCGGGAAACCTACAATGAGCAGTTCTTC. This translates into CASSEFRRETYNEQFF. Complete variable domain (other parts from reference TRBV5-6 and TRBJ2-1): DAGVTQSPTHLIKTRGQQVTLRCSPKSGHDTVSWYQQALGQGPQFIFQYYEEEERQRGNFPDRFSGHQFPNYSSELNVNALLLGDSALYLCASSEFRRETYNEQFFGPGTRLTVL.

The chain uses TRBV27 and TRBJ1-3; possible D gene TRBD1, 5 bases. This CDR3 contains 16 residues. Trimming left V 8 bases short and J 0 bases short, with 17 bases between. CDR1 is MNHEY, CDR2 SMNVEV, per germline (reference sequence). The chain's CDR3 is CASSPRGYHSGNTIYF. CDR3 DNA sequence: TGTGCCAGCTCCCCAAGGGGATATCACTCTGGAAACACCATATATTTT.

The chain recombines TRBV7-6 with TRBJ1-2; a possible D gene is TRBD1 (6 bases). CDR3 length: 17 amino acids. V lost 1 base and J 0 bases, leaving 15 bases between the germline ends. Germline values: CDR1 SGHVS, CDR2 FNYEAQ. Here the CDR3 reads CASSLVPGVVANYGYTF. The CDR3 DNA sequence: TGTGCCAGCAGCTTAGTGCCAGGGGTCGTGGCTAACTATGGCTACACCTTC.

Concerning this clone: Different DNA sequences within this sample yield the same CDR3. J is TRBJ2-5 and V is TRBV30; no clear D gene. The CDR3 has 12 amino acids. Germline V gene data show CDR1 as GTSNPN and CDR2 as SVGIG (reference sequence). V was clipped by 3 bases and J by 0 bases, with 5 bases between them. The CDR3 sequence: CAWSLNQETQYF. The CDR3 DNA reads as TGTGCCTGGAGCTTAAACCAAGAGACCCAGTACTTC.